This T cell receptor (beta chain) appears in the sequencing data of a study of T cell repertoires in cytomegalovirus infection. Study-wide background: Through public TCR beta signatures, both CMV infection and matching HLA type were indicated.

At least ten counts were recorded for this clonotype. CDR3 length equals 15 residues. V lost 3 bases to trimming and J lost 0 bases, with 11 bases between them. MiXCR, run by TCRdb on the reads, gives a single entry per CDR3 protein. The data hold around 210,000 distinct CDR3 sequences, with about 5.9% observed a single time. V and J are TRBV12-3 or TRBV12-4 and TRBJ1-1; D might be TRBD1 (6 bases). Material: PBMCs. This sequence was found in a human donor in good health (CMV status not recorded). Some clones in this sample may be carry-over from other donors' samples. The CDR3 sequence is CASSLIQGMNTEAFF. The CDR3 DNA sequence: TGTGCCAGCAGTTTGATACAGGGTATGAACACTGAAGCTTTCTTT.